Below are 21 T cell receptor beta chains sequenced from a single sample in a study of control samples from healthy donors and cancer patients. Data came from immunoSEQ multiplex PCR; TCRdb stores just in-frame clones and leaves some out. The sample carries around 170,000 clones, 80% to 90% recorded once. The sample was blood. These receptors were obtained from a woman in her twenties or thirties in good health.

The rearrangement links TRBV28 to TRBJ2-3, with D unclear. The germline V gene has CDR1 MDHEN and CDR2 SYDVKM. V lost 2 bases, J lost 3 bases, and 6 bases lay in between. This CDR3 region has 13 residues. The CDR3 DNA follows: TGTGCCAGCAGTTTAGCAGCAACAGATACGCAGTATTTT. It translates to CASSLAATDTQYF.

This chain joins TRBV19 and TRBJ1-1, with TRBD1 identical over 10 bases. Germline CDR1 LNHDA, CDR2 SQIVND (reference sequence). The CDR3 runs 17 residues. V trimming: 5 bases; J trimming: 0 bases; junction bases outside the gene matches: 9. CDR3 DNA sequence: TGTGCCAGTAGTTCTCGGACAGGGGGGGTCGTGAACACTGAAGCTTTCTTT. This codes for CASSSRTGGVVNTEAFF.

The chain uses TRBV4-2 and TRBJ1-5, with D perhaps matching TRBD1 (6 bases). Trimming cost V 1 base and J 5 bases, with 15 bases left between them. The CDR3 spans 16 residues. From germline, CDR1 is LGHNA and CDR2 YNFKEQ. The DNA for the CDR3 is TGTGCCAGCAGCCAAGGCGTCGGGGGCACCTATCAGCCCCAGCATTTT. It specifies CASSQGVGGTYQPQHF.

On this clone itself: At one end the junction does not follow the germline gene, possibly because of a read error. The chain couples TRBV27 to TRBJ2-7; D is perhaps TRBD1 (5 bases). Germline values: CDR1 MNHEY, CDR2 SMNVEV (reference sequence). The CDR3 is made up of 15 amino acids. Here the CDR3 reads CVSSRYQGNPYEQYF. Written as DNA, the CDR3 is TGTGTCAGCAGCCGCTATCAGGGTAACCCCTACGAGCAGTACTTC.

The V gene is TRBV6-6, the J gene TRBJ1-3; 8 bases agree with TRBD1. Germline CDR1 and CDR2: MNHNY and SVGAGI (reference sequence). V lost 6 bases to trimming and J lost 0 bases; unmatched junction nucleotides: 19. The CDR3 covers 20 residues. This chain's CDR3 is CASSSSGQVYGTYSGNTIYF. CDR3 DNA sequence: TGTGCCAGCAGCTCTTCGGGACAGGTCTATGGGACCTACTCTGGAAACACCATATATTTT.

J is TRBJ1-1 and V is TRBV25-1; D is possibly TRBD1 (5 bases). Between the trimmed V and J ends, which lost 3 bases and 4 bases, there was a span of 15 bases. Germline V gene lookup returns CDR1 MGHDK and CDR2 SYGVNS. This CDR3 is 15 amino acids long. In DNA form, the CDR3 reads TGTGCCAGCAGTGAGACCCAGGGAGTTTCCACTGAAGCTTTCTTT. This codes for CASSETQGVSTEAFF.

The CDR3 loop reads CASSLTSSQETQYF. In DNA, the CDR3 is TGTGCCAGCTCGCTTACTAGCAGCCAAGAGACCCAGTACTTC. The rearrangement uses TRBV18 and TRBJ2-5, with D perhaps TRBD2 (6 bases). Germline V lookup: CDR1 KGHSH, CDR2 LQKENI. The CDR3 consists of 14 residues. The V end was cut by 6 bases, the J end by 1 base, with 12 bases between. The variable domain in full, with the rest retrieved from reference TRBV18 and TRBJ2-5, is NAGVMQNPRHLVRRRGQEARLRCSPMKGHSHVYWYRQLPEEGLKFMVYLQKENIIDESGMPKERFSAEFPKEGPSILRIQQVVRGDSAAYFCASSLTSSQETQYFGPGTRLLVL.

The chain has TRBV27 and TRBJ1-1; 9 bases fit TRBD1. The CDR3 has 16 amino acids. CDR1 and CDR2 (germline): MNHEY, SMNVEV (reference sequence). With 6 bases clipped from V and 3 bases from J, the junction kept 11 bases outside the gene matches. The CDR3 region has the DNA TGTGCCAGCAGGAACCCGGGACAGGGCCGGGACACTGAAGCTTTCTTT. Protein product: CASRNPGQGRDTEAFF.

The chain uses TRBV5-1 and TRBJ2-2, with D tentatively TRBD1 (5 bases). V was cut by 0 bases and J by 7 bases, with 10 bases left in between. This CDR3 region has 14 residues. Looked up from germline, CDR1 is SGHRS and CDR2 is YFSETQ. The DNA for the CDR3 is TGCGCCAGCAGCTTGGGGCAGGGCTACGGGGAGCTGTTTTTT. It translates to CASSLGQGYGELFF.

The chain employs TRBV5-1 and TRBJ1-1; tentative D call: TRBD1 (5 bases). Germline V gene data show CDR1 as SGHRS and CDR2 as YFSETQ. The CDR3 totals 14 residues. Between the trimmed V and J ends, which lost 4 bases and 2 bases, there was a span of 12 bases. CDR3 nucleotide sequence: TGCGCCAGCAGCAGGGAGACAGAAAACACTGAAGCTTTCTTT. Encoded protein: CASSRETENTEAFF.

The gene calls are TRBV14 and TRBJ2-3; D remains unclear. V lost 4 bases and J lost 0, with 14 bases in between. CDR1 is SGHDN, CDR2 FVKESK, per germline. The CDR3 has 16 residues. As DNA, the CDR3 is TGTGCCAGCAGCCTACGGACCCGGGTTAGCACAGATACGCAGTATTTT. This sequence encodes CASSLRTRVSTDTQYF.

The chain carries TRBV18 and TRBJ2-7; tentative D call: TRBD1 (5 bases). This CDR3 region has 12 residues. CDR1 and CDR2 from the germline V gene are KGHSH and LQKENI. V lost 2 bases and J 7 bases, leaving 9 bases between the germline ends. The CDR3, as DNA: TGTGCCAGCTCACCAGCCAGGGAAGAGCAGTACTTC. Encoded protein: CASSPAREEQYF.

V gene TRBV6-4 combines with J gene TRBJ1-2, with TRBD1 matching 9 bases. This CDR3 comprises 11 residues. The V gene end was trimmed by 9 bases and the J gene end by 6 bases; junction bases not matched to a gene: 2. Germline values: CDR1 MRHNA, CDR2 SNTAGT. CDR3 bases: TGTGCCAGTCGGACAGGGGATGGCTACACCTTC. As protein: CASRTGDGYTF.

The CDR3 loop is CASSGNTETQYF. The DNA of the CDR3 is TGTGCCAGCAGCGGAAACACTGAGACCCAGTACTTC. The V call is TRBV9, the J call TRBJ2-5; no clear D gene. Germline lookup yields CDR1 SGDLS and CDR2 YYNGEE. The V end was cut by 3 bases, the J end by 5 bases, with 8 bases between. The CDR3 length is 12 residues.

The gene calls are TRBV4-1 and TRBJ2-7; 8 nucleotides match TRBD1. This CDR3 is 15 amino acids long. After removal of 7 bases from V and 5 bases from J, the junction contained 13 bases not matched to a gene. Germline V CDR1 and CDR2: MGHRA, YSYEKL. For the CDR3, the DNA is TGCGCCAGCAACACACGGGACAGGAGGGGCCACGAGCAGTACGTC. Translating gives CASNTRDRRGHEQYV.

This chain connects TRBV2 to TRBJ2-5; 13 positions agree with TRBD2. Germline CDR1 reads SNHLY; CDR2 reads FYNNEI. This CDR3 contains 14 residues. With V trimmed by 6 bases and J by 5 bases, 3 bases remained unmatched. The CDR3 DNA reads as TGTGCCAGCAGAACTAGCGGGGGGGCGGAGACCCAGTACTTC. Translated: CASRTSGGAETQYF.

The rearrangement uses TRBV10-3 and TRBJ2-2; tentative D call: TRBD1 (6 bases). CDR1 is ENHRY and CDR2 is SYGVKD in the germline V gene. The CDR3 totals 16 residues. V dropped 6 bases and J dropped 0 bases, with 14 bases sitting between them. The CDR3 coding sequence is TGTGCCATCAGCCCACAGGGTTCGGCGAACACCGGGGAGCTGTTTTTT. This translates into CAISPQGSANTGELFF.

The genes are TRBV7-9 and TRBJ2-5; 14 nucleotides align to TRBD2. The V gene's germline CDR1 is SEHNR and CDR2 FQNEAQ (reference sequence). The trim removed 5 bases at V and 10 bases at J, leaving 9 bases unmatched. CDR3 length equals 15 residues. CDR3 region: CASSGSGTSGSNQYF. CDR3 sequence (DNA): TGTGCCAGCAGCGGATCCGGGACTAGCGGGAGCAACCAGTACTTC.

This chain uses TRBV4-2 with TRBJ1-1; 9 bases agree with TRBD1. Losses at the gene ends were 1 base for V and 0 bases for J; bases not matched to a gene: 6. Germline V CDR1 and CDR2: LGHNA, YNFKEQ. This CDR3 is 17 amino acids long. CDR3 in DNA: TGTGCCAGCAGCCAAGGGGAGCGGGACAGGGTGAACACTGAAGCTTTCTTT. Translating gives CASSQGERDRVNTEAFF.

The chain has TRBV9 and TRBJ1-5, with D unclear. In germline, CDR1 is SGDLS, CDR2 YYNGEE. Trimming cost V 1 base and J 3 bases, with 5 bases left between them. The CDR3 loop spans 13 amino acids. CDR3 nucleotides: TGTGCCAGCAGCGTACAAGACAATCAGCCCCAGCATTTT. Translating gives CASSVQDNQPQHF.

This clone was observed once. The chain's CDR3 is CASSFGSRPYNEQFF. Written as DNA, the CDR3 is TGTGCCAGCAGCTTTGGTAGTAGGCCCTACAATGAGCAGTTCTTC. The rearrangement uses TRBV5-6 and TRBJ2-1; D not resolved. The CDR3 extends over 15 amino acids. CDR1 is SGHDT and CDR2 is YYEEEE in the germline V gene. V was shortened by 2 bases and J by 2 bases, with 11 bases between the two germline ends.